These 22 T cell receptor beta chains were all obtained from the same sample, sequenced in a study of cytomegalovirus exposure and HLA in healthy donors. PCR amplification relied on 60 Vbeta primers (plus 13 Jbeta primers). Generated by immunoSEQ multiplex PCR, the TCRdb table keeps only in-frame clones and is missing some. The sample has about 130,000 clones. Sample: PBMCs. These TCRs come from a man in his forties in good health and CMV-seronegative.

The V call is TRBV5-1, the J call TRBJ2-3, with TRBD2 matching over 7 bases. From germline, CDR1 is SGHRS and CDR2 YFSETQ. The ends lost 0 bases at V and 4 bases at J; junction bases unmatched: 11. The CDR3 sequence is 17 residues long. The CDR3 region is CASSLEPGGPESDTQYF. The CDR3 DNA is TGCGCCAGCAGCTTGGAGCCGGGAGGCCCCGAGTCAGATACGCAGTATTTT.

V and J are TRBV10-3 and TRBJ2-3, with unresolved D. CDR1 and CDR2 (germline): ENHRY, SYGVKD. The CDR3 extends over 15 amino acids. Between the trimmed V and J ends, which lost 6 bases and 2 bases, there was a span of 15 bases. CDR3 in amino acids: CAISNADSLTDTQYF. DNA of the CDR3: TGTGCCATCAGCAATGCAGACTCCCTCACAGATACGCAGTATTTT.

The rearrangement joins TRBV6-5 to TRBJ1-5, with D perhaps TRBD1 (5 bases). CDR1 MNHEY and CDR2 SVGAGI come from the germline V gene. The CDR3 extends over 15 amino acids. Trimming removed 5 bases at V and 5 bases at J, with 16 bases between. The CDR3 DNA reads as TGTGCCAGCAGTGCCGACAGTCCGAATTATCAGCCCCAGCATTTT. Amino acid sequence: CASSADSPNYQPQHF.

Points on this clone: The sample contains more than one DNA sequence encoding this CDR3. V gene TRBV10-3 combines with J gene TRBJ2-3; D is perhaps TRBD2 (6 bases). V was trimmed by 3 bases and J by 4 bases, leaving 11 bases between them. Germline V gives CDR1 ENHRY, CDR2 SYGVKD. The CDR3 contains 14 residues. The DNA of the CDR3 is TGTGCCATCAGTGACAAACTAGCCCCAGATACGCAGTATTTT. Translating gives CAISDKLAPDTQYF.

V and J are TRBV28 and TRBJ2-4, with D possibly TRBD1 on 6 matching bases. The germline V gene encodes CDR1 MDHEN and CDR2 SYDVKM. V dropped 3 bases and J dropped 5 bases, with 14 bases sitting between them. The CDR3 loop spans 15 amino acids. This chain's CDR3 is CASSFRGQTQNIQYF. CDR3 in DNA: TGTGCCAGCAGTTTTAGGGGACAAACTCAAAACATTCAGTACTTC.

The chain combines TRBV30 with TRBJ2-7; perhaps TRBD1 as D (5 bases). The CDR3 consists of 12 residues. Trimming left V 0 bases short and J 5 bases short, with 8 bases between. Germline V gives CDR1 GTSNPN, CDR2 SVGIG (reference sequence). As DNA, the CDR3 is TGTGCCTGGAGTGTCTTCAGGGACGAGCAGTACTTC. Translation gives CAWSVFRDEQYF.

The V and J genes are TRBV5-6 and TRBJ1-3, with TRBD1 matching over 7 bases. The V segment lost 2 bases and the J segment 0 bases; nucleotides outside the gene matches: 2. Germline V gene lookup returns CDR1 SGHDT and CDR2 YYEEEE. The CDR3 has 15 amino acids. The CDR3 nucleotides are TGTGCCAGCAGCTTAGACAGGGTCTCTGGAAACACCATATATTTT. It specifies CASSLDRVSGNTIYF.

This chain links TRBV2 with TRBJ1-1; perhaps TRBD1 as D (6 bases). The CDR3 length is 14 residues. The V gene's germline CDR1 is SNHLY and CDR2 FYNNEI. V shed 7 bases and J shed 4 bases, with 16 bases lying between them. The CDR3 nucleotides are TGTGCCAGCAAGTCACAGGGTATGAGCACTGAAGCTTTCTTT. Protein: CASKSQGMSTEAFF.

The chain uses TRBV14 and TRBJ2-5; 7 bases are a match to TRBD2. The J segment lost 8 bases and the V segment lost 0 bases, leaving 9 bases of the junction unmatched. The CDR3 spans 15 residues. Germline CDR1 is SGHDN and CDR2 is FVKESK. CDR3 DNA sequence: TGTGCCAGCAGCCAAGAACTTAGGACGGGAGGTACCCAGTACTTC. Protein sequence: CASSQELRTGGTQYF.

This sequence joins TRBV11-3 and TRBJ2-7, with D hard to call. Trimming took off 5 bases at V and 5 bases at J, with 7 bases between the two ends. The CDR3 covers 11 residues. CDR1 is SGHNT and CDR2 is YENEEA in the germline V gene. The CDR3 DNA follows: TGTGCCAGCAGCAAATCAGACGAGCAGTACTTC. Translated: CASSKSDEQYF.

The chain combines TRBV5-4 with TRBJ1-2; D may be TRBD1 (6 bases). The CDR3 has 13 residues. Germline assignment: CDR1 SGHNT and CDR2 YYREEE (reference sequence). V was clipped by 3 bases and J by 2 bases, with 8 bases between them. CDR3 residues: CASSSGQNYGYTF. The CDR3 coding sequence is TGTGCCAGCAGCTCCGGACAGAACTATGGCTACACCTTC.

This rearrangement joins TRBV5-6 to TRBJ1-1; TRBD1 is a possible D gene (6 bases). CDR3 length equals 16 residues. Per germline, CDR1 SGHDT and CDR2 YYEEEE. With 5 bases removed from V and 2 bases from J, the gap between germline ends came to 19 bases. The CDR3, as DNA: TGTGCCAGCAGACCCGACCTCGGGGGGCCCAACACTGAAGCTTTCTTT. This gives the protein CASRPDLGGPNTEAFF.

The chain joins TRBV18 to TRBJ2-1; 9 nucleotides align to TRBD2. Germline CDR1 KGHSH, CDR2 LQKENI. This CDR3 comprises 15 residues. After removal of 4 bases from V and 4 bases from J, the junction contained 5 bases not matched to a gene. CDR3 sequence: CASSRLREGYNEQFF. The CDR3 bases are TGTGCCAGCTCACGTTTGCGGGAGGGATACAATGAGCAGTTCTTC. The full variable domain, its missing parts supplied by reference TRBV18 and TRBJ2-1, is NAGVMQNPRHLVRRRGQEARLRCSPMKGHSHVYWYRQLPEEGLKFMVYLQKENIIDESGMPKERFSAEFPKEGPSILRIQQVVRGDSAAYFCASSRLREGYNEQFFGPGTRLTVL.

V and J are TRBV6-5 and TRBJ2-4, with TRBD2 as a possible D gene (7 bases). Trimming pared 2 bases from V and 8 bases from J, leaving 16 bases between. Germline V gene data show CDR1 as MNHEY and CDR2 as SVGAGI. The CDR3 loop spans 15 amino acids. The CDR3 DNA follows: TGTGCCAGCAGTTACAAAGCGGGACATTATGACATTCAGTACTTC. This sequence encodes CASSYKAGHYDIQYF.

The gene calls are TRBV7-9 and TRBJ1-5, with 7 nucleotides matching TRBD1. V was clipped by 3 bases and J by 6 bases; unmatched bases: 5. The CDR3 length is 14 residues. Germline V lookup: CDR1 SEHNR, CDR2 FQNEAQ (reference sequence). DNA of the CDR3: TGTGCCAGCAGCTTTGGGGCAGGGGGTCAGCCCCAGCATTTT. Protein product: CASSFGAGGQPQHF. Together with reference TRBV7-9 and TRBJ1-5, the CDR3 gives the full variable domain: DTGVSQNPRHKITKRGQNVTFRCDPISEHNRLYWYRQTLGQGPEFLTYFQNEAQLEKSRLLSDRFSAERPKGSFSTLEIQRTEQGDSAMYLCASSFGAGGQPQHFGDGTRLSIL.

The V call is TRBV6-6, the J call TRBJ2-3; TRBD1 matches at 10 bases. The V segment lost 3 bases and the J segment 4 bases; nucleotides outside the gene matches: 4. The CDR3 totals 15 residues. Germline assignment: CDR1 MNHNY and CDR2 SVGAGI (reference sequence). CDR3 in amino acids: CASSYPGQGSDTQYF. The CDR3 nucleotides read TGTGCCAGCAGTTATCCGGGACAGGGGTCAGATACGCAGTATTTT.

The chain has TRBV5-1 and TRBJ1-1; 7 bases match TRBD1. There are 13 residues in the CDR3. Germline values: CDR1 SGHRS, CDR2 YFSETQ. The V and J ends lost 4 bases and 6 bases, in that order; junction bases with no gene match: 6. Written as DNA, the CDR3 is TGCGCCAGCAGCGCGACAGGGATCGCTGAAGCTTTCTTT. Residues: CASSATGIAEAFF.

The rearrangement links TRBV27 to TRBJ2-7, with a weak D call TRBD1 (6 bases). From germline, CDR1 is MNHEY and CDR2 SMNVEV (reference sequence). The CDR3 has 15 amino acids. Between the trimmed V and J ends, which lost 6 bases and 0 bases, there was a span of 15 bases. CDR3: CASRTRQAISYEQYF. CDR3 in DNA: TGTGCCAGCAGGACCCGACAGGCCATCTCCTACGAGCAGTACTTC.

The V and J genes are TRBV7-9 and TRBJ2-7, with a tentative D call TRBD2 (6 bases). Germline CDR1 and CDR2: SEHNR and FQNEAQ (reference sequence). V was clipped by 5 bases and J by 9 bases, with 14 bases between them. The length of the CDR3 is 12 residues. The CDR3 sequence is CASSPTGVGQYF. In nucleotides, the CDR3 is TGTGCCAGCAGCCCGACGGGAGTGGGGCAGTACTTC.

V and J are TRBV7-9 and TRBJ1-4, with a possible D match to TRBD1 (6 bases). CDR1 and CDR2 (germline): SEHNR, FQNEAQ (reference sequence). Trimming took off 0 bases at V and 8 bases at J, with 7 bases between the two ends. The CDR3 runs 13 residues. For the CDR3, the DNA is TGTGCCAGCAGCTTAGCGGGGGCCGAAAAACTGTTTTTT. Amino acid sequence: CASSLAGAEKLFF.

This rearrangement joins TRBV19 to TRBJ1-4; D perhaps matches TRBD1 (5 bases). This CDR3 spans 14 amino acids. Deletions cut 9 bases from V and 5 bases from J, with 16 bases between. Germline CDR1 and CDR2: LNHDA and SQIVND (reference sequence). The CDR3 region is CASLPTGGNEKLFF. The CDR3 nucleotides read TGTGCCAGCCTACCGACGGGGGGAAATGAAAAACTGTTTTTT.

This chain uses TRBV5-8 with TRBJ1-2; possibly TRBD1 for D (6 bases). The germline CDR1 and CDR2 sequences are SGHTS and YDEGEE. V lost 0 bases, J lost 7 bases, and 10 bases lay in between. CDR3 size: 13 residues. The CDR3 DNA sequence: TGTGCCAGCAGCTTGGACAGGGTCGGTGGCTACACCTTC. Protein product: CASSLDRVGGYTF. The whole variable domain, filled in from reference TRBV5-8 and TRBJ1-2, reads EAGVTQSPTHLIKTRGQQATLRCSPISGHTSVYWYQQALGLGLQFLLWYDEGEERNRGNFPPRFSGRQFPNYSSELNVNALELEDSALYLCASSLDRVGGYTFGSGTRLTVV.